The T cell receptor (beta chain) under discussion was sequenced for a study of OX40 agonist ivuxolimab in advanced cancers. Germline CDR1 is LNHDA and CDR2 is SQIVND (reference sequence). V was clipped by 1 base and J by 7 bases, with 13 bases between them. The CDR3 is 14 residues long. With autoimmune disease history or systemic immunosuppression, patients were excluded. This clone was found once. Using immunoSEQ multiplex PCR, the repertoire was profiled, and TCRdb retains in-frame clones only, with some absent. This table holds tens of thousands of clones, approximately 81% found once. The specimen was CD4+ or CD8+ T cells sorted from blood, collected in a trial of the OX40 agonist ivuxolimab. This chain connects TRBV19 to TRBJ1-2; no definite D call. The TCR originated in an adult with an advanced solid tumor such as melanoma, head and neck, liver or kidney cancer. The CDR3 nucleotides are TGTGCCAGTAGTATAGGTTCCCAATGGGGTGGCTACACCTTC. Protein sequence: CASSIGSQWGGYTF.